This T cell receptor (beta chain) was observed in a study of blood T cells in healthy people across ages. Germline V gene sequence: CDR1 SGHRS, CDR2 YFSETQ. The V gene end was trimmed by 3 bases and the J gene end by 11 bases; junction bases not matched to a gene: 13. The CDR3 covers 14 residues. Using a J-beta primer mix together with a sample-barcoded 5' primer, a second PCR was run for roughly 6 to 12 cycles. Researchers report that a template-switch adaptor with 12 random nucleotides tagged each cDNA molecule. TCRdb fed the 5' RACE reads into MiXCR, producing one record per CDR3 protein. Counted here are more than 900,000 distinct CDR3 sequences, approximately 32% occurring once; the ten biggest clones make up roughly 10%. A minimum of 7 million PBMCs was isolated per sample. This sample was shared with a second study, whose subject was T cells of mothers and their children.

The genes are TRBV5-1 and TRBJ2-5, with 7 bases aligning to TRBD1. Material: blood. This clonotype was obtained from a woman in her thirties or forties in good health. The CDR3 DNA is TGCGCCAGCAGCTCGCAGGGGGTCCCAGGAGAGCAGTACTTC. Its protein product is CASSSQGVPGEQYF. Combining the CDR3 with reference TRBV5-1 and TRBJ2-5 gives the whole variable domain KAGVTQTPRYLIKTRGQQVTLSCSPISGHRSVSWYQQTPGQGLQFLFEYFSETQRNKGNFPGRFSGRQFSNSRSEMNVSTLELGDSALYLCASSSQGVPGEQYFGPGTRLLVL.